This T cell receptor (beta chain) was identified during a study of T cell responses to AZD1222 COVID-19 vaccine. Study as a whole: It was second doses at about 4 or about 12 weeks that were pooled. Study-level results: Sampling that yielded the repertoires occurred only after the peak T cell response.

The V end was cut by 0 bases, the J end by 1 base, with 3 bases between. This CDR3 comprises 13 residues. The germline V gene encodes CDR1 MNHEY and CDR2 SMNVEV (reference sequence). Remarks on this clone: What it binds is not known.

Sequencing used immunoSEQ multiplex PCR; TCRdb keeps in-frame clones, though not all of them. The table lists around 130,000 clones, 80% to 95% of them singletons. This TCR derives from an adult in good health. The V gene is TRBV27, the J gene TRBJ1-1; D is undetermined. The sample in question was peripheral blood, obtained on day 0 of AZD1222 vaccination. The CDR3 DNA sequence: TGTGCCAGCAGTTTATCAACGAACACTGAAGCTTTCTTT. Its translation is CASSLSTNTEAFF.